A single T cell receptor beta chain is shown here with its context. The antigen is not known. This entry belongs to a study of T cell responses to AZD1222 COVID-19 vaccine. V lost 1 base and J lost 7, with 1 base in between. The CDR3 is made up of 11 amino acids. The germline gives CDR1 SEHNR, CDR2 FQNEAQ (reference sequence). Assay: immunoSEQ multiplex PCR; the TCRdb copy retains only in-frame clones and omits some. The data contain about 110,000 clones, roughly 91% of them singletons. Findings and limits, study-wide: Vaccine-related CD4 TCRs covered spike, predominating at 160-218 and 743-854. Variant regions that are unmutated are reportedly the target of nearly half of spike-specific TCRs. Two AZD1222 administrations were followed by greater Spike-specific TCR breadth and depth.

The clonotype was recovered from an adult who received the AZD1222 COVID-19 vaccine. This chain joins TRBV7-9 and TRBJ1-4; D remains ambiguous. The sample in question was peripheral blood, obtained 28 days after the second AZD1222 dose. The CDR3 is CASSLVEKLFF. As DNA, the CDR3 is TGTGCCAGCAGCTTAGTTGAAAAACTGTTTTTT.